Reported below is one T cell receptor (beta chain). The germline gives CDR1 GTSNPN, CDR2 SVGIG (reference sequence). The V gene lost 0 bases and the J gene lost 3 bases, with 9 bases spanning the gap. This CDR3 has 14 residues. Assay: immunoSEQ multiplex PCR; the TCRdb copy retains only in-frame clones and omits some. This table has about 75,000 clones, around 87% appearing once. The data stem from a study of T cell responses to AZD1222 COVID-19 vaccine. The clonotype originates from an adult who received the AZD1222 COVID-19 vaccine. The chain joins TRBV30 to TRBJ1-5; D not resolved. Sample: peripheral blood, taken 28 days after the second AZD1222 dose. In nucleotides, the CDR3 is TGTGCCTGGAGTGTATTCGGGGTCAATCAGCCCCAGCATTTT. This sequence encodes CAWSVFGVNQPQHF.